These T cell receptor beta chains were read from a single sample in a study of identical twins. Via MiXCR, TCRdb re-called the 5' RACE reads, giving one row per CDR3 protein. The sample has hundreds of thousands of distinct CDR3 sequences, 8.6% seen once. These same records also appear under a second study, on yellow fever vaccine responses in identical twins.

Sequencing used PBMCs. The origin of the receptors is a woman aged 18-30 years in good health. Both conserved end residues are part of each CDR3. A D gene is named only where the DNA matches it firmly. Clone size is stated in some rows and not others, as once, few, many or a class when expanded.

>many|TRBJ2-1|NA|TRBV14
TGTGCCAGCAGCCAAGAGGTCTGGGAGCACTCCGACAATGAGCAGTTCTTC
CASSQEVWEHSDNEQFF
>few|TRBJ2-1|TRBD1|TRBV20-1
TGCAGTGCAACGGCCCGAGACAGGGTGAATGAGCAGTTCTTC
CSATARDRVNEQFF
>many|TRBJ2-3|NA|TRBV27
TGTGCCAGCAGTCAGTACACAGATACGCAGTATTTT
CASSQYTDTQYF
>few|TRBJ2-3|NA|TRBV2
TGTGCCAGCTTTAGGACGGGGGATACGCAGTATTTT
CASFRTGDTQYF
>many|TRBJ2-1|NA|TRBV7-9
TGTGCCAGCAGCTTAGCCGTTAACAATGAGCAGTTCTTC
CASSLAVNNEQFF
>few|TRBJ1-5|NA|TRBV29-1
TGCAGCGTTGTGTTAGGGCCCAATCAGCCCCAGCATTTT
CSVVLGPNQPQHF
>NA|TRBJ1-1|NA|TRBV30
TGTGCCTGGAGTGTGGGGAGTGGAGCTTTCTTT
CAWSVGSGAFF
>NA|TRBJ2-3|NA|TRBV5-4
TGTGCCAGCAGCTTTTTACGGGAGAGGAACACAGATACGCAGTATTTT
CASSFLRERNTDTQYF
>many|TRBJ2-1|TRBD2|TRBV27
TGTGCCAGCCCGGGACTAGCGTACAATGAGCAGTTCTTC
CASPGLAYNEQFF
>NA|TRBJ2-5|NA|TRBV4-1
TGCGCCAGCAGCCAAAATCGACAGATCCCAGAGACCCAGTACTTC
CASSQNRQIPETQYF
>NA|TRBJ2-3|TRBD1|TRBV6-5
TGTGCCAGCAGTTACTCGAAGGGGGCTGGCGGCACAGATACGCAGTATTTT
CASSYSKGAGGTDTQYF
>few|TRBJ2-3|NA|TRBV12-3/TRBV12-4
TGTGCCAGCAGTTTTGACAACCCTAGCACAGATACGCAGTATTTT
CASSFDNPSTDTQYF
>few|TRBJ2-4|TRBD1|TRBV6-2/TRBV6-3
TGTGCCAGCAGCCGGACAGGAAATCAGTACTTC
CASSRTGNQYF
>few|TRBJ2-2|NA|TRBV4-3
TGCGCCAGCAGCCAAAGTCTCCCGCTTGGCATGACCGGGGAGCTGTTTTTT
CASSQSLPLGMTGELFF
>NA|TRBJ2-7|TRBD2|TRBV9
TGTGCCAGCAGCGTGGGACTAGCGGCCCTCTACGAGCAGTACTTC
CASSVGLAALYEQYF
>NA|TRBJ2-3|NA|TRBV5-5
TGTGCCAGCAGCGGCGGGCGCACAGATACGCAGTATTTT
CASSGGRTDTQYF
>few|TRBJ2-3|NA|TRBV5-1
TGCGCCAGCAGCTTGGTTCCGGCAGTCATCACAGATACGCAGTATTTT
CASSLVPAVITDTQYF